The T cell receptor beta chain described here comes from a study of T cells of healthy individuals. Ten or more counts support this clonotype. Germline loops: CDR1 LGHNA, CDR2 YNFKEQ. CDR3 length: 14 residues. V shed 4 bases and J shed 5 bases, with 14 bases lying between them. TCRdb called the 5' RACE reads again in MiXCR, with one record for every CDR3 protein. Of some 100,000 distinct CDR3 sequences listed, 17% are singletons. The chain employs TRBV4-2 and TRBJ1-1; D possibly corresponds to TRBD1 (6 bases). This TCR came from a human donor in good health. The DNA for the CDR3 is TGTGCCAGCAGCCCGGAACAGGGTCGAACTGAAGCTTTCTTT. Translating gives CASSPEQGRTEAFF.